A single sample is the source of the 8 T cell receptor beta chains below, sequenced in a study of blood T cells in healthy people across ages (dated by TCRdb to between 2014 and 2017). The library was obtained by 5' RACE. Data came from an Illumina HiSeq 2500. A second PCR of about 6 to 11 cycles was run with a J-beta primer mix and a sample-barcoded 5' primer. TCRdb took the public reads, trimmed them with fastp at Q25, ran MiXCR for clone calling and kept in-frame beta chains. A single entry per CDR3 protein holds the most common genes and DNA from its merged rows. The sample profile shows 1.5 million to 2 million distinct CDR3 sequences; approximately 30% of them were found once. Together, the top ten hold 7.7% of the sample. The source material was blood. The receptors derive from a woman aged 25 to 39 in good health.

Of note for this clonotype: Germline is not matched at one junction end, which may reflect a read error. The CDR3 loop reads CASSLTTGEFYGYTF. DNA for the CDR3: TGCGCCAGCAGCCTGACGACAGGGGAGTTCTATGGTTACACCTTC. The chain joins TRBV5-1 to TRBJ1-2; 8 bases are a match to TRBD1. In germline, CDR1 is SGHRS, CDR2 YFSETQ. This CDR3 has 15 amino acids.

Remarks on this clonotype: This may come from a read error, since a much larger clone is one base off. This chain uses TRBV7-2 with TRBJ2-7; the D is unclear. This CDR3 contains 13 residues. The germline V gene has CDR1 SGHTA and CDR2 FQGNSA. The DNA for the CDR3 is TGTGCCAACAGCTTAATCACAGCCTACGAGCAGTACTTC. Amino acids: CANSLITAYEQYF.

This clonotype was seen only a few times. The chain uses TRBV7-2 and TRBJ2-3; no clear D gene. Germline V gene sequence: CDR1 SGHTA, CDR2 FQGNSA. The CDR3 runs to 16 residues. Trimming pared 2 bases from V and 3 bases from J, leaving 15 bases between. The CDR3 sequence: CASSLSPGPATDTQYF. CDR3 bases: TGTGCCAGCAGCTTAAGTCCGGGCCCTGCGACAGATACGCAGTATTTT.

This clonotype was counted only a few times. The chain combines TRBV28 with TRBJ2-5; TRBD1 aligns across 12 bases. This CDR3 has 17 amino acids. Germline assignment: CDR1 MDHEN and CDR2 SYDVKM. With 6 bases clipped from V and 5 bases from J, the junction kept 13 bases outside the gene matches. The CDR3 loop is CASSEEFGTGGRETQYF. The CDR3, as DNA: TGTGCCAGCAGCGAGGAATTCGGGACAGGGGGCCGGGAGACCCAGTACTTC.

V and J are TRBV18 and TRBJ2-7, with a possible D match to TRBD1 (6 bases). CDR3 length equals 14 residues. The ends were cut back, 3 bases at V and 2 bases at J, with 11 bases in the middle. CDR1 and CDR2 from the germline V gene are KGHSH and LQKENI. CDR3 coding DNA: TGTGCCAGCTCACCTAAGGGGGTCCCCTACGAGCAGTACTTC. The encoded protein is CASSPKGVPYEQYF. Complete variable domain (other parts from reference TRBV18 and TRBJ2-7): NAGVMQNPRHLVRRRGQEARLRCSPMKGHSHVYWYRQLPEEGLKFMVYLQKENIIDESGMPKERFSAEFPKEGPSILRIQQVVRGDSAAYFCASSPKGVPYEQYFGPGTRLTVT.

This rearrangement joins TRBV2 to TRBJ1-5; D uncertain. The V gene lost 0 bases and the J gene lost 7 bases, with 4 bases spanning the gap. Germline V gene data show CDR1 as SNHLY and CDR2 as FYNNEI. CDR3 length equals 12 residues. CDR3: CASSEASQPQHF. In DNA, the CDR3 is TGTGCCAGCAGTGAAGCATCCCAGCCCCAGCATTTT.

CDR3 amino acids: CASSEAALPQETQYF. The CDR3, as DNA: TGTGCCAGCAGCGAGGCCGCACTACCCCAAGAGACCCAGTACTTC. V and J are TRBV5-6 and TRBJ2-5, with D uncertain. Germline-derived CDR1 and CDR2 are SGHDT and YYEEEE. There are 15 residues in the CDR3. V was cut by 4 bases and J by 1 base, with 14 bases left in between. The full variable domain, rest sourced from reference TRBV5-6 and TRBJ2-5, is DAGVTQSPTHLIKTRGQQVTLRCSPKSGHDTVSWYQQALGQGPQFIFQYYEEEERQRGNFPDRFSGHQFPNYSSELNVNALLLGDSALYLCASSEAALPQETQYFGPGTRLLVL.

V and J are TRBV20-1 and TRBJ1-3; D not resolved. The germline gives CDR1 DFQATT, CDR2 SNEGSKA (reference sequence). The ends were cut back, 2 bases at V and 3 bases at J, with 14 bases in the middle. There are 15 residues in the CDR3. The DNA of the CDR3 is TGCAGTGCTAGACTACAGCCTGGGAATGGAAACACCATATATTTT. Its translation is CSARLQPGNGNTIYF.